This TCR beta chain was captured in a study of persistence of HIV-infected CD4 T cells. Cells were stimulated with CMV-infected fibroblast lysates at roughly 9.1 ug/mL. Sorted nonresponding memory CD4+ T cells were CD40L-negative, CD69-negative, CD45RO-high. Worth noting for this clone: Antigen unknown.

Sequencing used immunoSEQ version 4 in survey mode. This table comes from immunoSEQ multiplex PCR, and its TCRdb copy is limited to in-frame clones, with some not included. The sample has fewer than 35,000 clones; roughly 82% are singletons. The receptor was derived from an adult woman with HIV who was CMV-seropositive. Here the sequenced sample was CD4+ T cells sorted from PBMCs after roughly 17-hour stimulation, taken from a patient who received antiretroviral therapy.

In DNA, the CDR3 is TGTGCCAGCAGCCGTGCTAGCACAGATACGCAGTATTTT. Residues: CASSRASTDTQYF. The chain has TRBV3-1 (or the pseudogene TRBV3-2) and TRBJ2-3; no reliable D call. Germline assignment: CDR1 LGHDT and CDR2 YNNKEL (reference sequence). With 4 bases removed from V and 0 bases from J, the gap between germline ends came to 5 bases. This CDR3 is 13 amino acids long.